These 3 T cell receptor beta chains originate from one sample sequenced in a study of OX40 agonist ivuxolimab in advanced cancers. Assay: immunoSEQ multiplex PCR; the TCRdb copy retains only in-frame clones and omits some. The profile shows under 75,000 clones, around 85% of them singletons. Specimen: CD4+ or CD8+ T cells sorted from blood, collected in a trial of the OX40 agonist ivuxolimab. The source of these receptors is an adult with an advanced solid tumor such as melanoma, head and neck, liver or kidney cancer.

The chain combines TRBV7-6 with TRBJ1-4; 7 bases align to TRBD1. The ends lost 5 bases at V and 5 bases at J; junction bases unmatched: 8. The germline V gene encodes CDR1 SGHVS and CDR2 FNYEAQ. The CDR3 contains 15 residues. CDR3 sequence: CASSKNRGSNEKLFF. DNA of the CDR3: TGTGCCAGCAGCAAAAACAGGGGCTCCAATGAAAAACTGTTTTTT. The full variable domain, completed using reference TRBV7-6 and TRBJ1-4, is GAGVSQSPRYKVTKRGQDVALRCDPISGHVSLYWYRQALGQGPEFLTYFNYEAQQDKSGLPNDRFSAERPEGSISTLTIQRTEQRDSAMYRCASSKNRGSNEKLFFGSGTQLSVL.

The CDR3 bases are TGTGCCAGCAGGGGGATCGGAGCGGTAACAGATACGCAGTATTTT. Protein sequence: CASRGIGAVTDTQYF. The V and J genes are TRBV5-8 and TRBJ2-3; perhaps TRBD2 as D (5 bases). Trimming removed 5 bases from V and 3 bases from J, with 16 bases in between. Germline V gene sequence: CDR1 SGHTS, CDR2 YDEGEE. CDR3 length equals 15 residues. Filled out from reference TRBV5-8 and TRBJ2-3, the complete variable domain reads EAGVTQSPTHLIKTRGQQATLRCSPISGHTSVYWYQQALGLGLQFLLWYDEGEERNRGNFPPRFSGRQFPNYSSELNVNALELEDSALYLCASRGIGAVTDTQYFGPGTRLTVL.

The chain combines TRBV11-2 with TRBJ2-7; 8 bases are shared with TRBD1. J lost 5 bases, V lost 3 bases, and 6 bases had no gene match. CDR3 length equals 14 residues. CDR1 SGHAT and CDR2 FQNNGV come from the germline V gene. The chain's CDR3 is CASSFLQGGHEQYF. The CDR3 DNA reads as TGTGCCAGCAGCTTTTTACAGGGGGGCCACGAGCAGTACTTC.